This TCR beta chain derives from a study of T-cell reconstitution after alpha-beta-depleted transplantation in children. The germline gives CDR1 SGHVS, CDR2 FQNEAQ. V lost 2 bases and J lost 5, with 11 bases in between. The CDR3 contains 14 residues. A TCRbeta library incorporating unique molecular identifiers was prepared. TCRdb analysed the PCR reads with MiXCR anew, one entry per CDR3 protein. The sample has about 610,000 distinct CDR3 sequences; more than 9% are singletons. This rearrangement joins TRBV7-8 to TRBJ2-3; a weak D match, TRBD2 (5 bases). The sequences come from PBMCs from the stem cell graft donor, collected from the stem cell graft. The receptor's source is a human donor who donated a stem cell graft to a child with acute myeloid leukemia. The CDR3 DNA follows: TGTGCCAGCAGCTTATCCCTAGCCCTAGATACGCAGTATTTT. The encoded protein is CASSLSLALDTQYF. The whole variable domain, filled in from reference TRBV7-8 and TRBJ2-3, reads GAGVSQSPRYKVAKRGQDVALRCDPISGHVSLFWYQQALGQGPEFLTYFQNEAQLDKSGLPSDRFFAERPEGSVSTLKIQRTQQEDSAVYLCASSLSLALDTQYFGPGTRLTVL.